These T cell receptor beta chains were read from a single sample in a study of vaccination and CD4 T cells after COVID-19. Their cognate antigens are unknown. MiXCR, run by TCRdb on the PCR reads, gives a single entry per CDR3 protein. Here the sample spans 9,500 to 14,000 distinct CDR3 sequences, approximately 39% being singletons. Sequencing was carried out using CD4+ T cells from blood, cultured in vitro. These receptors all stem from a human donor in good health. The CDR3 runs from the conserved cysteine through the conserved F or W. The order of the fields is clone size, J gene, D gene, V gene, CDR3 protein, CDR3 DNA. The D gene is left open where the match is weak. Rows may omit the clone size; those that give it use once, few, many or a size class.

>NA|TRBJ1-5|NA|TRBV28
CASRDGGQPQHF
TGTGCCAGCAGAGATGGGGGTCAGCCCCAGCATTTT
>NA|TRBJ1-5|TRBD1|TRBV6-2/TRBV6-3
CASRPGTGESQPQHF
TGTGCCAGCAGACCAGGGACAGGGGAAAGTCAGCCCCAGCATTTT
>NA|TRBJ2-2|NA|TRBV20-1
CSARHQGGANTGELFF
TGCAGTGCTCGCCACCAGGGGGGGGCGAACACCGGGGAGCTGTTTTTT
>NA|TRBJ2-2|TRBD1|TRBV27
CASRTGQGNTGELFF
TGTGCCAGCAGGACAGGACAGGGGAACACCGGGGAGCTGTTTTTT
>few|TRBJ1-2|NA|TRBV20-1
CSARDPLVVSNGYTF
TGCAGTGCTAGAGATCCCCTCGTAGTTTCCAATGGCTACACCTTC
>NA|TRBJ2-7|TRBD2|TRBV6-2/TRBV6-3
CASKRTSGSYEQYF
TGTGCCAGCAAACGGACTAGCGGTTCCTACGAGCAGTACTTC
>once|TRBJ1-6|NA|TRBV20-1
CSARDLSGLLAYNSPLHF
TGCAGTGCTAGAGATTTATCCGGACTATTAGCCTATAATTCACCCCTCCACTTT
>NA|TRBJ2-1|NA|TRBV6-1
CASSRRTGLTYNEQFF
TGTGCCAGCAGCAGGCGTACAGGGTTGACCTACAATGAGCAGTTCTTC
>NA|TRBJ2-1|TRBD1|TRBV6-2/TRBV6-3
CASKGQGIYNEQFF
TGTGCCAGTAAAGGACAGGGGATTTACAATGAGCAGTTCTTC
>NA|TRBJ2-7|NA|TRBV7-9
CASSFGVVREQYF
TGTGCCAGCAGCTTCGGGGTGGTCCGCGAGCAGTACTTC
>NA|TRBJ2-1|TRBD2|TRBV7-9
CASRPKWGGSSYNEQFF
TGTGCCAGCAGACCAAAGTGGGGGGGGAGCTCCTACAATGAGCAGTTCTTC
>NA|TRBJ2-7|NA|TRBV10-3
CAISESGRVSNYEQYF
TGTGCCATCAGTGAGTCGGGCAGGGTTTCAAACTACGAGCAGTACTTC
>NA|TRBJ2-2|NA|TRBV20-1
CSARQGLVTGELFF
TGCAGTGCTAGACAGGGTCTAGTGACCGGGGAGCTGTTTTTT
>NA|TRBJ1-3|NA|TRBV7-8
CASSQGGTSGNTIYF
TGTGCCAGCAGCCAGGGAGGGACCTCTGGAAACACCATATATTTT
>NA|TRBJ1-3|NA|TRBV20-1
CSAREHAAGNTIYF
TGCAGTGCTAGAGAGCACGCGGCTGGAAACACCATATATTTT
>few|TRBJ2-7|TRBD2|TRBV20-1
CSARPPLAGLSYEQYF
TGCAGTGCCCGACCTCCACTGGCGGGACTATCTTACGAGCAGTACTTC
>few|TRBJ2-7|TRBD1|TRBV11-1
CASSRTGSLSYEQYF
TGTGCCAGCAGCCGGACAGGATCTCTCTCCTACGAGCAGTACTTC
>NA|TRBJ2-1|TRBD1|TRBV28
CASSLLTGGNEQFF
TGTGCCAGCAGTTTATTAACAGGGGGCAATGAGCAGTTCTTC
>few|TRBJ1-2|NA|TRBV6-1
CASRQAAINYGYTF
TGTGCCAGCAGGCAGGCCGCAATTAACTATGGCTACACCTTC
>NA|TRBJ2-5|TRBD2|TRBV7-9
CASSLTSVAETQYF
TGTGCCAGCAGCTTAACTAGCGTAGCAGAGACCCAGTACTTC
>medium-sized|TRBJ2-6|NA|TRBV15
CATSRDQGSGANVLTF
TGTGCCACCAGCAGAGATCAGGGCTCTGGGGCCAACGTCCTGACTTTC
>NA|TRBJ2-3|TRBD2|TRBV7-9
CASSYGTSLSATQYF
TGTGCCAGCAGCTACGGGACTAGCCTCTCGGCTACGCAGTATTTT
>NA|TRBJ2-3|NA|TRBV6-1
CASSPGWGADTQYF
TGTGCCAGCAGTCCTGGGTGGGGGGCAGATACGCAGTATTTT
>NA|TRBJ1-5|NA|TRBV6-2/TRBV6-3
CASSPPAGWNGQPQHF
TGTGCCAGCAGTCCTCCGGCAGGCTGGAATGGTCAGCCCCAGCATTTT
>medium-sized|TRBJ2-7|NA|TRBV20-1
CSATRLAETREQYF
TGCAGTGCTACCAGACTGGCGGAGACGAGGGAGCAGTACTTC
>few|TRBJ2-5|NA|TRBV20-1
CSARDGLSPQETQYF
TGCAGTGCTAGAGATGGGCTTTCACCACAAGAGACCCAGTACTTC
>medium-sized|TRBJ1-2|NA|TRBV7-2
CASSPDRHGYTF
TGTGCCAGCAGCCCCGACAGACATGGCTACACCTTC
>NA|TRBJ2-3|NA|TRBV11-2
CASSLGQDTTDTQYF
TGTGCCAGCAGCTTAGGGCAGGACACCACAGATACGCAGTATTTT
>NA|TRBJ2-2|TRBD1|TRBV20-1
CSAPSGTANTGELFF
TGCAGTGCTCCCTCCGGGACAGCGAACACCGGGGAGCTGTTTTTT
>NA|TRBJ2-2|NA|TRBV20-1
CSASQGRNTGELFF
TGCAGTGCTAGCCAGGGGAGGAACACCGGGGAGCTGTTTTTT
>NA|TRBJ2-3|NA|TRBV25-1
CASSAVSTQYF
TGTGCCAGCAGTGCCGTAAGTACGCAGTATTTT
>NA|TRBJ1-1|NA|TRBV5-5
CASSRGRLSTEAFF
TGTGCCAGCAGCCGGGGACGGTTGAGCACTGAAGCTTTCTTT
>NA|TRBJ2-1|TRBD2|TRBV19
CASRSGLAGYNEQFF
TGTGCCAGTAGATCGGGACTAGCGGGTTACAATGAGCAGTTCTTC
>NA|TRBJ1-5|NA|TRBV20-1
CSARDRRLGNQPQHF
TGCAGTGCTAGAGATCGAAGACTAGGCAATCAGCCCCAGCATTTT
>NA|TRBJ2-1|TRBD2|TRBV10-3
CALGGSGSKIGNEQFF
TGTGCCCTCGGGGGTAGCGGGAGTAAGATCGGGAATGAGCAGTTCTTC
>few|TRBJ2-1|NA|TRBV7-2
CASSPGQEAGGNEQFF
TGTGCCAGCAGCCCGGGCCAGGAGGCAGGCGGAAATGAGCAGTTCTTC
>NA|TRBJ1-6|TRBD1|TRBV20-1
CSAGQGAGSPLHF
TGCAGTGCGGGACAGGGGGCGGGTTCACCCCTCCACTTT
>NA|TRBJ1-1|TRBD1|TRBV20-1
CSASQGGITEAFF
TGCAGTGCCAGTCAGGGGGGAATCACTGAAGCTTTCTTT
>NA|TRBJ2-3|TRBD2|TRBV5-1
CASRREADTQYF
TGCGCCAGCAGACGGGAGGCGGATACGCAGTATTTT
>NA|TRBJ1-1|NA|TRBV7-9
CASSGATEAFF
TGTGCCAGCTCTGGGGCTACTGAAGCTTTCTTT
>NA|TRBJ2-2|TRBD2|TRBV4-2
CASSQDSLAATNTGELFF
TGTGCCAGCAGCCAAGATAGCCTAGCGGCTACGAACACCGGGGAGCTGTTTTTT
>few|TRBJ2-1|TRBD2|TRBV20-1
CSAPGLADYNEQFF
TGCAGTGCGCCCGGACTAGCGGACTACAATGAGCAGTTCTTC
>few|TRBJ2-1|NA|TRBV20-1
CSATGEKQFF
TGCAGTGCTACAGGGGAAAAGCAGTTCTTC
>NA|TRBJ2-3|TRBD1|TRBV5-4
CASSSRDRDGDTQYF
TGTGCCAGCAGCTCCCGGGACAGGGATGGAGATACGCAGTATTTT
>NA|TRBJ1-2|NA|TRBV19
CASSIDLGTSNYGYTF
TGTGCCAGTAGTATAGATCTAGGGACATCTAACTATGGCTACACCTTC
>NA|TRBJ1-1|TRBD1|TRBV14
CASSPWTGGNTEAFF
TGTGCCAGCAGTCCCTGGACAGGGGGGAACACTGAAGCTTTCTTT
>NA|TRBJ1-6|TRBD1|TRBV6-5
CASSYYPTGAGDSPLHF
TGTGCCAGCAGTTACTACCCCACAGGGGCCGGTGATTCACCCCTCCACTTT
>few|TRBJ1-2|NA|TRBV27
CASSLWGNYGYTF
TGTGCCAGCAGTTTATGGGGTAACTATGGCTACACCTTC
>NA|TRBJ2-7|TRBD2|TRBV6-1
CASSVGRAGEQYF
TGTGCCAGCAGCGTTGGGAGGGCGGGGGAGCAGTACTTC
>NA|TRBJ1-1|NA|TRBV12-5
CASGPEGGTEAFF
TGTGCTAGTGGTCCGGAGGGGGGCACTGAAGCTTTCTTT
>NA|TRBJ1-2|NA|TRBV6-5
CASSYRGRNNYGYTF
TGTGCCAGCAGTTACCGGGGACGGAATAACTATGGCTACACCTTC